Below, 25 T cell receptor beta chains from the same sample are listed, as sequenced in a study of beta chain features in type 1 diabetes. Study outcomes and limitations: Shorter TCRB CDR3s, moderately but significantly so, were found in Type 1 diabetes patients in all four CD4+ subsets.

These receptors have no known antigen. Every isolated RNA sample was fully reverse transcribed, so sequencing captured expressed TCRB transcripts. Method: immunoSEQ multiplex PCR; TCRdb's copy keeps in-frame clones and lacks some. Among 300,000 to 400,000 clones, less than 15% were seen once, and the ten largest hold roughly 0.015%. Specimen: naive CD4+ T cells from blood. These receptors were taken from a woman between 18 and 29 years old with type 1 diabetes.

V gene TRBV5-1 combines with J gene TRBJ1-1, with 7 nucleotides matching TRBD1. Germline CDR1 and CDR2: SGHRS and YFSETQ. V dropped 0 bases and J dropped 4; count of bases not matched to a gene: 6. The CDR3 consists of 15 residues. This chain's CDR3 is CASSLGRQGSTEAFF. CDR3 DNA: TGCGCCAGCAGCTTGGGGCGACAGGGAAGCACTGAAGCTTTCTTT.

V and J are TRBV9 and TRBJ2-1, with 10 bases identical to TRBD2. The ends lost 3 bases at V and 3 bases at J; junction bases unmatched: 3. From germline, CDR1 is SGDLS and CDR2 YYNGEE. This CDR3 spans 15 amino acids. CDR3 sequence reads: CASSATSGIYNEQFF. CDR3 coding DNA: TGTGCCAGCAGCGCAACTAGCGGGATCTACAATGAGCAGTTCTTC.

The chain carries TRBV7-8 and TRBJ2-1; TRBD2 matches at 13 bases. This CDR3 has 16 amino acids. Trimming at V came to 2 bases and at J to 8 bases, leaving 6 bases not matched to a gene. Germline lookup yields CDR1 SGHVS and CDR2 FQNEAQ. Written as DNA, the CDR3 is TGTGCCAGCAGCTTACCCGGACTAGCGGGAGCGCATGAGCAGTTCTTC. It codes for CASSLPGLAGAHEQFF.

V gene TRBV5-1 combines with J gene TRBJ2-2, with D tentatively TRBD1 (5 bases). The CDR3 is 15 amino acids. In germline, CDR1 is SGHRS, CDR2 YFSETQ. Trimming removed 0 bases at V and 2 bases at J, with 8 bases between. The CDR3 nucleotides are TGCGCCAGCAGCTTGGGACAGAGAAACACCGGGGAGCTGTTTTTT. It translates to CASSLGQRNTGELFF.

This chain links TRBV19 with TRBJ2-3; 8 nucleotides match TRBD2. Germline V gives CDR1 LNHDA, CDR2 SQIVND (reference sequence). The CDR3 runs 14 residues. The J segment lost 5 bases and the V segment lost 6 bases, leaving 7 bases of the junction unmatched. The CDR3 is CASSMGLVLDTQYF. The CDR3 bases are TGTGCCAGTAGCATGGGACTAGTTTTAGATACGCAGTATTTT. Filled out from reference TRBV19 and TRBJ2-3, the complete variable domain reads DGGITQSPKYLFRKEGQNVTLSCEQNLNHDAMYWYRQDPGQGLRLIYYSQIVNDFQKGDIAEGYSVSREKKESFPLTVTSAQKNPTAFYLCASSMGLVLDTQYFGPGTRLTVL.

The genes are TRBV6-5 and TRBJ2-1, with a tentative D call TRBD2 (5 bases). The CDR3 runs 16 residues. Germline values: CDR1 MNHEY, CDR2 SVGAGI. V was pared by 4 bases and J by 0 bases, with 13 bases between. The CDR3 sequence is CASSSPAATSYNEQFF. The CDR3 DNA sequence: TGTGCCAGCAGTTCCCCAGCGGCAACCTCCTACAATGAGCAGTTCTTC.

This clone was counted between two and nine times. The chain combines TRBV5-1 with TRBJ2-7; 10 nucleotides match TRBD2. This CDR3 contains 15 residues. Trimming took 0 bases from V and 6 from J; bases not matched to a gene: 6. The germline CDR1 and CDR2 sequences are SGHRS and YFSETQ. DNA of the CDR3: TGCGCCAGCAGCTTGGATCCGGCTAGCGGGAGCGAGCAGTACGTC. Residues: CASSLDPASGSEQYV.

The chain has TRBV11-2 and TRBJ2-5, with 13 bases fitting TRBD2. Germline CDR1 reads SGHAT; CDR2 reads FQNNGV. With V trimmed by 4 bases and J by 5 bases, 4 bases remained unmatched. The CDR3 totals 15 residues. This CDR3 is CASSSTSGRGETQYF. The CDR3 DNA reads as TGTGCCAGCAGCTCTACTAGCGGGAGGGGTGAGACCCAGTACTTC.

This clone was counted a few times. The rearrangement joins TRBV30 to TRBJ2-3, with D possibly TRBD2 on 5 matching bases. The germline V gene encodes CDR1 GTSNPN and CDR2 SVGIG (reference sequence). This CDR3 is built from 13 residues. The germline V and J ends were trimmed by 2 bases and 0 bases, with 6 bases remaining between them. Here the CDR3 reads CAWSRGSTDTQYF. The CDR3 DNA is TGTGCCTGGAGTCGCGGGAGCACAGATACGCAGTATTTT.

The CDR3 region is CASSPTSGRAPETQYF. In DNA, the CDR3 is TGCGCCAGCAGCCCCACTAGCGGGAGGGCTCCAGAGACCCAGTACTTC. The rearrangement uses TRBV4-3 and TRBJ2-5, with 13 bases identical to TRBD2. CDR3 length: 16 amino acids. J gave up 4 bases and V 4 bases, and 6 bases lay outside the gene matches. CDR1 is LGHNA and CDR2 is YSLEER in the germline V gene.

This chain connects TRBV7-9 to TRBJ1-1; TRBD1 matches 8 bases. Trimming at V came to 3 bases and at J to 5 bases, leaving 11 bases not matched to a gene. The CDR3 is made up of 16 amino acids. Germline loops: CDR1 SEHNR, CDR2 FQNEAQ (reference sequence). CDR3 in amino acids: CASSLDTWTGSTEAFF. DNA of the CDR3: TGTGCCAGCAGCTTGGACACCTGGACAGGGTCGACTGAAGCTTTCTTT. Looking up the rest from reference TRBV7-9 and TRBJ1-1 gives the full variable domain: DTGVSQNPRHKITKRGQNVTFRCDPISEHNRLYWYRQTLGQGPEFLTYFQNEAQLEKSRLLSDRFSAERPKGSFSTLEIQRTEQGDSAMYLCASSLDTWTGSTEAFFGQGTRLTVV.

This clone was counted between two and nine times. This chain connects TRBV29-1 to TRBJ2-7; a possible D gene is TRBD1 (6 bases). The CDR3 contains 13 residues. CDR1 and CDR2 (germline): SQVTM, ANQGSEA. V lost 7 bases, J lost 6 bases, and 19 bases lay in between. CDR3 sequence (DNA): TGCAGCGCCCAAATAGTTCGAGGGGGCGAGCAGTACTTC. Protein: CSAQIVRGGEQYF.

V and J are TRBV19 and TRBJ1-2; no firm D call. Germline lookup yields CDR1 LNHDA and CDR2 SQIVND (reference sequence). Trimming removed 8 bases at V and 0 bases at J, with 4 bases between. The CDR3 loop spans 11 amino acids. CDR3 loop: CASHSNYGYTF. CDR3 DNA sequence: TGTGCCAGTCACTCTAACTATGGCTACACCTTC.

The chain employs TRBV7-3 and TRBJ2-1, with 11 positions matching TRBD2. V shed 5 bases, J shed 8 bases, and the junction held 5 bases outside the gene matches. The germline CDR1 and CDR2 sequences are SGHTA and FQGTGA. The CDR3 has 14 residues. The DNA of the CDR3 is TGTGCCAGCAGCCGAACTAGCGGGAGCGATGAGCAGTTCTTC. It codes for CASSRTSGSDEQFF.

As for this clone: The DNA is left out, because the CDR3 cannot be placed on it with certainty; the CDR3 is given as TCRdb lists it. The chain has TRBV21-1 and TRBJ2-7; the table names TRBD1, a call not compared with the DNA. TRBV21-1 is a pseudogene. Both ends counted, the CDR3 spans 16 residues. The CDR3 region is CASSKAFGTGSYEQYF.

The V and J genes are TRBV2 and TRBJ1-2; no firm D call. The CDR3 totals 12 residues. The germline gives CDR1 SNHLY, CDR2 FYNNEI. The ends were cut back, 1 base at V and 8 bases at J, with 8 bases in the middle. The CDR3 loop is CASSEETLGYTF. The CDR3 coding sequence is TGTGCCAGCAGTGAAGAAACATTAGGCTACACCTTC.

This clone was counted a few times. This chain connects TRBV15 to TRBJ2-7, with D possibly being TRBD2 (5 bases). The germline V gene encodes CDR1 LNHNV and CDR2 YYDKDF (reference sequence). The V gene lost 0 bases and the J gene lost 1 base, with 13 bases spanning the gap. This CDR3 is 16 amino acids long. CDR3 residues: CATSRDSGGPSYEQYV. The DNA for the CDR3 is TGTGCCACCAGCAGAGATAGTGGCGGGCCGTCCTACGAGCAGTACGTC.

This chain uses TRBV18 with TRBJ2-3, with 8 bases fitting TRBD2. CDR1 is KGHSH and CDR2 is LQKENI in the germline V gene. This CDR3 comprises 16 residues. The V segment lost 0 bases and the J segment 2 bases; nucleotides outside the gene matches: 4. The CDR3 bases are TGTGCCAGCTCACCACCGACTAGCGTTACCACAGATACGCAGTATTTT. Protein sequence: CASSPPTSVTTDTQYF.

The V and J genes are TRBV19 and TRBJ1-5; possibly TRBD1 for D (5 bases). The V end lost 5 bases, the J end lost 3 bases, and 20 bases lay between the germline ends. This CDR3 spans 17 amino acids. Germline CDR1 and CDR2: LNHDA and SQIVND (reference sequence). In nucleotides, the CDR3 is TGTGCCAGTAGTGCCCGACGGGGGGGACCGGTCAATCAGCCCCAGCATTTT. This codes for CASSARRGGPVNQPQHF. The full variable domain, completed using reference TRBV19 and TRBJ1-5, is DGGITQSPKYLFRKEGQNVTLSCEQNLNHDAMYWYRQDPGQGLRLIYYSQIVNDFQKGDIAEGYSVSREKKESFPLTVTSAQKNPTAFYLCASSARRGGPVNQPQHFGDGTRLSIL.

The CDR3 region is CASSPRRNGYNEQFF. As DNA, the CDR3 is TGTGCCAGCTCACCAAGGCGTAACGGGTACAATGAGCAGTTCTTC. The J gene is TRBJ2-1, the V gene TRBV18; the D is unclear. This CDR3 has 15 residues. The V gene's germline CDR1 is KGHSH and CDR2 LQKENI. V was shortened by 2 bases and J by 4 bases, with 12 bases between the two germline ends.

This chain links TRBV9 with TRBJ2-2; perhaps TRBD1 as D (7 bases). Germline V CDR1 and CDR2: SGDLS, YYNGEE. The CDR3 is 14 residues long. V lost 8 bases to trimming and J lost 4 bases, with 15 bases between them. The CDR3 reads CASQGGVPTGELFF. In nucleotides, the CDR3 is TGTGCCAGTCAGGGGGGAGTTCCCACCGGGGAGCTGTTTTTT.

The genes are TRBV9 and TRBJ2-2, with a possible D match to TRBD2 (6 bases). Germline assignment: CDR1 SGDLS and CDR2 YYNGEE. With 4 bases removed from V and 4 bases from J, the gap between germline ends came to 17 bases. There are 16 residues in the CDR3. The CDR3 bases are TGTGCCAGCAGCCCCCGGACTGGAGGGAGCACCGGGGAGCTGTTTTTT. Encoded protein: CASSPRTGGSTGELFF.

In this sample, this clone turned up a few times. The V gene is TRBV7-3, the J gene TRBJ2-3; D is possibly TRBD1 (5 bases). The CDR3 spans 14 residues. The V end was cut by 0 bases, the J end by 1 base, with 5 bases between. Germline CDR1 is SGHTA and CDR2 is FQGTGA. The CDR3 reads CASSLTGGTDTQYF. The CDR3 region has the DNA TGTGCCAGCAGCTTAACAGGGGGCACAGATACGCAGTATTTT.

A few counts support this clone. The chain uses TRBV28 and TRBJ2-1, with 12 bases fitting TRBD2. The ends lost 6 bases at V and 7 bases at J; junction bases unmatched: 10. The CDR3 contains 16 residues. The germline gives CDR1 MDHEN, CDR2 SYDVKM. The DNA of the CDR3 is TGTGCCAGCAGACATCTAGCGGGAGGGCCGCGAAATGAGCAGTTCTTC. Its protein is CASRHLAGGPRNEQFF.

The rearrangement uses TRBV30 and TRBJ2-7; the match to TRBD1 covers 10 bases. Trimming cost V 8 bases and J 0 bases; bases outside gene matches: 4. This CDR3 has 13 amino acids. The germline V gene encodes CDR1 GTSNPN and CDR2 SVGIG (reference sequence). CDR3 bases: TGTGCCCAGGGACAGGGGAGCTCCTACGAGCAGTACTTC. Encoded protein: CAQGQGSSYEQYF.